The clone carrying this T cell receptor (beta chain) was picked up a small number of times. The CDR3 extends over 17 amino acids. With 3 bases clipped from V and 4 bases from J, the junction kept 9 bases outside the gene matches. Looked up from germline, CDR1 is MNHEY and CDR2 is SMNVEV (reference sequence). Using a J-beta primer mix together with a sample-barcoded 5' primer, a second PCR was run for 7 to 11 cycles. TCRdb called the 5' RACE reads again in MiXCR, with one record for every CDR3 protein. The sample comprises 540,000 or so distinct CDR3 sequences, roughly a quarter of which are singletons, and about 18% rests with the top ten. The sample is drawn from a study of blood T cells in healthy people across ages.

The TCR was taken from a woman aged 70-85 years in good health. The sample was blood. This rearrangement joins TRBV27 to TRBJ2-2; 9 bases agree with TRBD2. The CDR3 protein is CASSFGRSGGSTGELFF. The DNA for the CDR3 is TGTGCCAGCAGTTTCGGACGTAGCGGGGGTTCCACCGGGGAGCTGTTTTTT.